This record covers a single T cell receptor beta chain. Antigen specificity is unknown. Each TCR beta cDNA library carried unique molecular identifiers. Roughly 450,000 cDNA molecules came from around 1 to 9.1 million T cells. One entry per CDR3 protein, called by TCRdb with MiXCR from the PCR reads. In the table there are fewer than 550,000 distinct CDR3 sequences, under 40% of which are singletons. The data derive from a study of post-analysis software for immune sequencing data. Study in general: Relapsing-remitting, secondary progressive and progressive-relapsing multiple sclerosis courses were included. The study, taken as a whole, reports: Several TRBV segments (TRBV5-6, TRBV5-1 and TRBV20-1 among them) occurred more frequently in patients than in controls. Strong same-batch co-clustering of samples appeared with F measure clustering. Multiple sclerosis was associated with a significant reduction in normalized Chao1 diversity relative to controls.

Germline CDR1 SGHNT, CDR2 YYREEE (reference sequence). Trimming at V came to 4 bases and at J to 5 bases, leaving 14 bases not matched to a gene. The CDR3 totals 17 residues. The sequencing input was blood. The TCR was taken from a girl aged 2-17 years with multiple sclerosis. The chain couples TRBV5-4 to TRBJ1-4; 7 positions agree with TRBD1. The CDR3 region is CASSTGTAKGPNEKLFF. The CDR3 DNA reads TGTGCCAGCAGCACAGGGACAGCGAAGGGGCCCAATGAAAAACTGTTTTTT. Together with reference TRBV5-4 and TRBJ1-4, the CDR3 gives the full variable domain: ETGVTQSPTHLIKTRGQQVTLRCSSQSGHNTVSWYQQALGQGPQFIFQYYREEENGRGNFPPRFSGLQFPNYSSELNVNALELDDSALYLCASSTGTAKGPNEKLFFGSGTQLSVL.